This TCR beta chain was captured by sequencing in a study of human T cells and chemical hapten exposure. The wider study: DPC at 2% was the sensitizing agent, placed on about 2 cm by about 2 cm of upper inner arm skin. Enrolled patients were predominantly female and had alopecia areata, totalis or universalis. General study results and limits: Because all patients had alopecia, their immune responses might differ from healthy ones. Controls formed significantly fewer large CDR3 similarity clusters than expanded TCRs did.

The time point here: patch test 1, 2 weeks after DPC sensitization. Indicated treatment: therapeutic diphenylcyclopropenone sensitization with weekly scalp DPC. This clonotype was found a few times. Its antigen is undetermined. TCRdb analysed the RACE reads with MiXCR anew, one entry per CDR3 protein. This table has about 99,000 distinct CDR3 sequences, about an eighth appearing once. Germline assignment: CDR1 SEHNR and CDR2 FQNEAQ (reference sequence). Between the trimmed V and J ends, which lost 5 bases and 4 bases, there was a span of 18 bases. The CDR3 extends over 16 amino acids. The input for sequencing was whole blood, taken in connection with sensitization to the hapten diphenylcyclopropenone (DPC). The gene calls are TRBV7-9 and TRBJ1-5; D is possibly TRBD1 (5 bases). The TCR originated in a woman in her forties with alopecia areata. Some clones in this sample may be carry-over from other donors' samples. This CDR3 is CASSQLGAGGNQPQHF. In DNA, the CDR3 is TGTGCCAGCAGCCAGCTGGGCGCGGGGGGTAATCAGCCCCAGCATTTT.